The table lists the clone carrying this T cell receptor beta chain with a count of one. Its specificity is not known. Sequencing was performed with immunoSEQ multiplex PCR; in TCRdb, only in-frame clones are kept and a portion is missing. Of about 31,000 clones in the sample, approximately 91% were seen once. Collection of blood occurred at baseline, at cycle 4 day 1, and at cycle 7 day 1. These data are taken from a study of OX40 agonist ivuxolimab in advanced cancers. Overall study: Patients were dosed with the agonistic anti-OX40 (CD134) antibody ivuxolimab.

Study results and caveats: With doses of 0.1 to 3.0 mg/kg, CD4+ and CD8+ blood T cells had undergone clonal expansion by week 6. Relative to CD4+ cells, CD8+ T cells on average had more expanded clones.

The CDR3 is made up of 14 amino acids. V shed 1 base and J shed 6 bases, with 13 bases lying between them. Germline CDR1 is SGHTS and CDR2 is YDEGEE. The source material was CD4+ or CD8+ T cells sorted from blood, sampled in a trial of the OX40 agonist ivuxolimab. V is TRBV5-8 and J is TRBJ1-2; the D gene is possibly TRBD1 (6 bases). This clonotype originated in an adult with an advanced solid tumor such as melanoma, head and neck, liver or kidney cancer. In nucleotides, the CDR3 is TGTGCCAGCAGCTTGAGGGGGTACCGGGATGGCTACACCTTC. It specifies CASSLRGYRDGYTF.